This T cell receptor beta chain was observed in a study of blood T cell repertoires in COVID-19. Overall study context: Sites across the United States, Italy and Spain contributed samples from acute and convalescent COVID-19. T cells, B-cell-depleted T cells, or PBMCs supplied cDNA or gDNA.

V lost 6 bases, J lost 7 bases, and 3 bases stayed unmatched. Germline V gene sequence: CDR1 MNHEY, CDR2 SMNVEV (reference sequence). This CDR3 is built from 12 residues. Individuals aged roughly 18 to 100 years were recruited from 24 US areas. Self-reported history from a screening survey and questionnaire set each donor's cohort. This table comes from immunoSEQ multiplex PCR, and its TCRdb copy is limited to in-frame clones, with some not included. The data show a few hundred thousand clones, with less than 95% seen just once and approximately 0.65% held by the top ten. Sample: PBMCs or T cells enriched from blood (not recorded which). The chain has TRBV27 and TRBJ2-7; 10 bases fit TRBD2. This TCR derives from a man between 18 and 29 years old who had recovered from COVID-19. This CDR3 reads CASSLLAGEQYF. The CDR3 DNA is TGTGCCAGCAGCCTACTAGCGGGGGAGCAGTACTTC.